The rows below give T cell receptor beta chains drawn from one sample of a study of early T cells in non-severe SARS-CoV-2 infection. TCRdb re-called the 5' RACE reads through MiXCR, storing one row per CDR3 protein. The table lists 48,000 or so distinct CDR3 sequences, about 6.2% of them singletons, with around 7% in the top ten. Sample: whole blood, taken at baseline. The origin of the receptors is an adult who was a healthcare worker with PCR-confirmed SARS-CoV-2 infection or an uninfected control (not recorded which). The CDR3 runs from the conserved cysteine through the conserved F or W. The D gene is left open where the match is weak. Not all rows give a size; the values are once, few, many and, for expanded clones, a class.

V,J,size,D,length,CDR3,DNA
TRBV20-1,TRBJ1-1,-,-,13,CSARRDRAAEAFF,TGCAGTGCTAGACGGGACCGAGCGGCTGAAGCTTTCTTT
TRBV12-3/TRBV12-4,TRBJ2-2,-,-,13,CASSLGLAGELFF,TGTGCCAGCAGTTTGGGCCTAGCCGGGGAGCTGTTTTTT
TRBV5-4,TRBJ2-5,many,-,14,CASSLVASQETQYF,TGTGCCAGCAGCTTGGTGGCTAGCCAAGAGACCCAGTACTTC
TRBV6-2/TRBV6-3,TRBJ2-4,few,-,16,CASSYSGFLTKNIQYF,TGTGCCAGCAGTTACTCAGGGTTTCTGACCAAAAACATTCAGTACTTC
TRBV9,TRBJ2-1,-,-,15,CASSDTDSSYNEQFF,TGTGCCAGCAGCGATACAGATTCCTCCTACAATGAGCAGTTCTTC
TRBV13,TRBJ2-3,few,TRBD2,20,CASSLASRLAGRSLPDTQYF,TGTGCCAGCAGCTTAGCGTCGAGACTAGCGGGCCGAAGTTTGCCAGATACGCAGTATTTT
TRBV5-4,TRBJ1-2,-,TRBD1,15,CASRVGQDPNYGYTF,TGTGCCAGCAGAGTGGGACAGGACCCTAACTATGGCTACACCTTC
TRBV25-1,TRBJ1-6,many,-,16,CASSGGMSSYNSPLHF,TGTGCCAGCAGTGGAGGGATGAGCTCCTATAATTCACCCCTCCACTTT
TRBV7-2,TRBJ2-2,many,-,15,CASSFWKGNTGELFF,TGTGCCAGCAGCTTCTGGAAGGGGAACACCGGGGAGCTGTTTTTT
TRBV5-6,TRBJ2-5,-,-,15,CASSSLALLGETQYF,TGCGCCAGCAGCTCACTAGCCCTCCTTGGAGAGACCCAGTACTTC
TRBV29-1,TRBJ2-3,many,-,12,CSVVPGTDTQYF,TGCAGCGTTGTACCCGGCACAGATACGCAGTATTTT
TRBV20-1,TRBJ2-1,few,TRBD2,15,CSARKAGGPIYEQFF,TGCAGTGCTAGAAAAGCGGGAGGGCCGATCTATGAGCAGTTCTTC
TRBV7-6,TRBJ2-7,many,TRBD1,15,CASSPMGQGANEQYF,TGTGCCAGCAGCCCAATGGGACAGGGGGCAAACGAGCAGTACTTC
TRBV20-1,TRBJ2-7,many,-,13,CSVSRWGSYEQYF,TGCAGTGTTTCCCGGTGGGGCTCCTACGAGCAGTACTTC
TRBV6-5,TRBJ2-5,many,-,11,CASSMGETQYF,TGTGCCAGCAGTATGGGGGAGACCCAGTACTTC
TRBV10-2,TRBJ2-7,many,-,15,CASSELSGEVEEQYF,TGCGCCAGCAGTGAGCTGTCGGGAGAGGTGGAAGAGCAGTACTTC
TRBV6-6,TRBJ2-3,many,-,16,CASSYGAGRGTDTQYF,TGTGCCAGCAGTTACGGGGCGGGCCGGGGAACAGATACGCAGTATTTT
TRBV28,TRBJ2-1,-,-,13,CASSLSRLPGQFF,TGTGCCAGCAGTTTAAGCAGACTACCGGGGCAGTTCTTC
TRBV18,TRBJ2-7,few,-,16,CASSPPSITNPHEQYF,TGTGCCAGCTCACCACCGTCCATCACAAACCCGCACGAGCAGTACTTC
TRBV18,TRBJ2-1,-,TRBD2,16,CASSPQGGPFYNEQFF,TGTGCCAGCTCACCACAGGGAGGGCCATTCTACAATGAGCAGTTCTTC
TRBV5-6,TRBJ1-1,many,-,14,CASSLRGRATEAFF,TGTGCCAGCAGCTTACGAGGCAGGGCCACTGAAGCTTTCTTT
TRBV13,TRBJ2-7,many,TRBD2,16,CASSGPGLAGVDEQYF,TGTGCCAGCAGCGGACCGGGACTAGCGGGAGTCGACGAGCAGTACTTC
TRBV24-1,TRBJ1-2,many,TRBD1,15,CATSDSGTGGDGYTF,TGTGCCACCAGTGACTCAGGGACAGGGGGTGATGGCTACACCTTC
TRBV4-1,TRBJ1-6,many,-,13,CASSQDGVSNFHF,TGCGCCAGCAGCCAAGATGGAGTCAGTAATTTCCACTTT
TRBV28,TRBJ2-7,many,-,14,CASSPSGSYYEQYF,TGTGCCAGCAGCCCATCAGGGAGTTACTACGAGCAGTACTTC
TRBV5-1,TRBJ1-2,few,-,14,CASSFAEGRSGYTF,TGCGCCAGCAGCTTTGCGGAGGGAAGAAGTGGCTACACCTTC
TRBV20-1,TRBJ2-7,many,TRBD2,13,CSASGGRAYEQYF,TGCAGTGCTAGCGGCGGGAGAGCCTACGAGCAGTACTTC
TRBV27,TRBJ2-7,-,-,14,CASSSSLGPYEQYF,TGTGCCAGCAGTTCGTCACTTGGCCCCTACGAGCAGTACTTC
TRBV6-2/TRBV6-3,TRBJ2-1,-,TRBD2,14,CASSSGRGYNEQFF,TGTGCCAGCAGTAGCGGGAGGGGTTACAATGAGCAGTTCTTC
TRBV4-3,TRBJ2-1,-,TRBD2,15,CASSQLAGPYNEQFF,TGCGCCAGCAGCCAACTAGCGGGACCTTACAATGAGCAGTTCTTC
TRBV7-9,TRBJ1-2,few,-,14,CASSLGTGAYGYTF,TGTGCCAGCAGCTTAGGTACGGGGGCCTATGGCTACACCTTC
TRBV6-2/TRBV6-3,TRBJ2-6,-,-,13,CASRTSGANVLIF,TGTGCCAGCAGGACCTCTGGGGCCAACGTCCTGATTTTC
TRBV7-8,TRBJ2-7,many,TRBD2,16,CASSPRFAGVTYEQYF,TGTGCCAGCAGCCCCCGCTTCGCGGGAGTCACCTACGAGCAGTACTTC
TRBV4-1,TRBJ2-7,many,-,12,CASSLNSYEQYF,TGCGCCAGCAGCCTGAATTCCTACGAGCAGTACTTC
TRBV11-2,TRBJ1-4,-,-,13,CASSLGPGEKLFF,TGTGCCAGCAGCTTAGGACCCGGGGAAAAACTGTTTTTT
TRBV6-1,TRBJ2-2,-,-,16,CASTERALLDAGELFF,TGTGCCAGCACCGAACGGGCCCTTTTGGATGCCGGGGAGCTGTTTTTT
TRBV5-1,TRBJ1-1,many,TRBD1,14,CASSKIQGSSEAFF,TGCGCCAGCAGTAAGATACAGGGGAGTTCTGAAGCTTTCTTT
TRBV27,TRBJ2-3,many,-,15,CASSLGGSSTDTQYF,TGTGCCAGCAGTTTAGGGGGATCGAGCACAGATACGCAGTATTTT
TRBV18,TRBJ1-5,-,-,13,CASLPSGNQPQHF,TGTGCCAGCTTACCTTCGGGGAATCAGCCCCAGCATTTT
TRBV5-5,TRBJ2-3,-,TRBD1,15,CASHMGQGRTDTQYF,TGTGCCAGCCACATGGGACAGGGGCGGACAGATACGCAGTATTTT
TRBV7-9,TRBJ1-4,many,-,15,CASSSRGYGNEKLFF,TGTGCCAGCAGCTCTAGGGGATACGGGAATGAAAAACTGTTTTTT
TRBV6-2/TRBV6-3,TRBJ2-7,many,-,12,CASSYVAYEQYF,TGTGCCAGCAGTTACGTCGCCTACGAGCAGTACTTC
TRBV28,TRBJ2-7,few,-,12,CASRTASYEQYF,TGTGCCAGCAGAACAGCCTCCTACGAGCAGTACTTC
TRBV20-1,TRBJ1-4,many,TRBD1,14,CSASEQGVNEKLFF,TGCAGTGCTAGTGAACAGGGGGTTAATGAAAAACTGTTTTTT
TRBV2,TRBJ2-3,many,TRBD2,15,CASSILAGGADTQYF,TGTGCCAGCAGTATCCTAGCGGGAGGAGCAGATACGCAGTATTTT
TRBV28,TRBJ1-2,few,-,16,CASSDRRTRPNYGYTF,TGTGCCAGCAGCGACAGGAGGACGAGGCCTAACTATGGCTACACCTTC
TRBV12-3/TRBV12-4,TRBJ2-1,-,TRBD2,17,CASSLALSGRVPNEQFF,TGTGCCAGCAGTTTAGCCCTTAGCGGGAGGGTCCCCAATGAGCAGTTCTTC
TRBV18,TRBJ2-1,few,-,16,CASSPPTRGSYNEQFF,TGTGCCAGCTCACCACCGACTAGGGGATCCTACAATGAGCAGTTCTTC
TRBV27,TRBJ2-3,many,-,11,CASSGPLTQYF,TGTGCCAGCAGTGGACCCCTTACGCAGTATTTT
TRBV18,TRBJ1-6,many,TRBD1,16,CASSPRDSYTDSPLHF,TGTGCCAGCTCACCCAGGGACAGTTATACCGATTCACCCCTCCACTTT
TRBV19,TRBJ2-3,few,-,11,CASSDGDTQYF,TGTGCCAGTTCGGACGGAGATACGCAGTATTTT
TRBV19,TRBJ1-1,-,-,13,CASSTPGDTEAFF,TGTGCCAGTAGTACCCCAGGGGACACTGAAGCTTTCTTT
TRBV7-3,TRBJ2-3,many,-,13,CASSSGRTDTQYF,TGTGCCAGCAGCTCTGGGAGGACAGATACGCAGTATTTT
TRBV10-3,TRBJ2-7,few,TRBD2,17,CAISESRASGRVREQYF,TGTGCCATCAGTGAGTCGAGGGCTAGCGGGAGAGTTAGGGAGCAGTACTTC
TRBV5-6,TRBJ1-1,many,-,15,CASSLLEDVEIEAFF,TGTGCCAGCAGCTTGTTAGAGGACGTAGAGATTGAAGCTTTCTTT
TRBV7-6,TRBJ2-5,-,TRBD2,16,CASSPTSGRAGETQYF,TGTGCCAGCAGCCCTACTAGCGGGAGGGCCGGTGAGACCCAGTACTTC
TRBV19,TRBJ1-5,many,-,14,CASGKALSNQPQHF,TGTGCCAGTGGGAAGGCGCTTAGCAATCAGCCCCAGCATTTT
TRBV29-1,TRBJ2-7,-,-,12,CSASGITYEQYF,TGCAGCGCGAGCGGAATAACGTACGAGCAGTACTTC